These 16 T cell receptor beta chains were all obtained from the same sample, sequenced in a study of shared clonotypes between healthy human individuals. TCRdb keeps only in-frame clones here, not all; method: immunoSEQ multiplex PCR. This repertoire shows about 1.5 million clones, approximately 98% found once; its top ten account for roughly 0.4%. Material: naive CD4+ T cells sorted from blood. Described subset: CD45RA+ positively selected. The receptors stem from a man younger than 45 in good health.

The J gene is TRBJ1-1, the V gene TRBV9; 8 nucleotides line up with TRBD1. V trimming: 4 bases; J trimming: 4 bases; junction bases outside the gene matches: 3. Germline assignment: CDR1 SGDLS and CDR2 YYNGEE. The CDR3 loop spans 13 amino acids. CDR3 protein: CASSLDRATEAFF. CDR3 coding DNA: TGTGCCAGCAGCTTGGACAGGGCCACTGAAGCTTTCTTT.

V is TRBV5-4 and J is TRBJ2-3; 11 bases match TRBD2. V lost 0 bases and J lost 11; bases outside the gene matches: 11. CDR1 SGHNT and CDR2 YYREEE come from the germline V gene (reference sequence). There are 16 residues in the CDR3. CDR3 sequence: CASSLALTSGEGRQYF. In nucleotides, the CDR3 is TGTGCCAGCAGCTTGGCCCTGACTAGCGGGGAAGGAAGGCAGTATTTT. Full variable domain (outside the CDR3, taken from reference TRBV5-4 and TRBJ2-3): ETGVTQSPTHLIKTRGQQVTLRCSSQSGHNTVSWYQQALGQGPQFIFQYYREEENGRGNFPPRFSGLQFPNYSSELNVNALELDDSALYLCASSLALTSGEGRQYFGPGTRLTVL.

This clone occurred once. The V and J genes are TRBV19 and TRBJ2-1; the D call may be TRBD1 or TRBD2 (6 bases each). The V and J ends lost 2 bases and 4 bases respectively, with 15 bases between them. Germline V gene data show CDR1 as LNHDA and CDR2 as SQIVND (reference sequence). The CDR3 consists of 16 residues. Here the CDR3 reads CASSITGAHGYNEQFF. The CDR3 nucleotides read TGTGCCAGTAGTATAACGGGGGCCCACGGGTACAATGAGCAGTTCTTC.

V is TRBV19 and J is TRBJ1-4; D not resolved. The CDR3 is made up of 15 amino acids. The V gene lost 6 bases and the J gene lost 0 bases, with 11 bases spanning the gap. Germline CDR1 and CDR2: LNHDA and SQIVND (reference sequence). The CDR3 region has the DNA TGTGCCAGTAGAGGAGCAGAAACAACTAATGAAAAACTGTTTTTT. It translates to CASRGAETTNEKLFF.

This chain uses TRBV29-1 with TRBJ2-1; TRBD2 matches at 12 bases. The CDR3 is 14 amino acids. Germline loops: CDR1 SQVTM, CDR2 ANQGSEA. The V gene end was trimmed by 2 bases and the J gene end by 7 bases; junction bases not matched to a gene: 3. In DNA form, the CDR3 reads TGCAGCGTTGAAAGGACTAGCGGGATTAATGAGCAGTTCTTC. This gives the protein CSVERTSGINEQFF.

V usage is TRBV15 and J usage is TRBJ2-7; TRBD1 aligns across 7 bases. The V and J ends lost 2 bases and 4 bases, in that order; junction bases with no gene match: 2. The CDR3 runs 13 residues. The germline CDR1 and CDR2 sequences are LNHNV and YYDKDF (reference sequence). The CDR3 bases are TGTGCCACCAGCAGACCGACAGGGTACGAGCAGTACTTC. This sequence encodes CATSRPTGYEQYF. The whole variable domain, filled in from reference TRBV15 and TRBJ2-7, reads DAMVIQNPRYQVTQFGKPVTLSCSQTLNHNVMYWYQQKSSQAPKLLFHYYDKDFNNEADTPDNFQSRRPNTSFCFLDIRSPGLGDTAMYLCATSRPTGYEQYFGPGTRLTVT.

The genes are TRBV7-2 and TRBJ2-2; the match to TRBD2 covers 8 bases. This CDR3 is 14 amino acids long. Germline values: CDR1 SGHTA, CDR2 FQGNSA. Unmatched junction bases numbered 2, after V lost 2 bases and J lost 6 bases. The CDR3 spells CASSLPGRAGELFF. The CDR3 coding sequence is TGTGCCAGCAGCTTACCCGGGAGGGCCGGGGAGCTGTTTTTT. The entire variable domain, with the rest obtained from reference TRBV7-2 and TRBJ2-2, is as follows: GAGVSQSPSNKVTEKGKDVELRCDPISGHTALYWYRQSLGQGLEFLIYFQGNSAPDKSGLPSDRFSAERTGGSVSTLTIQRTQQEDSAVYLCASSLPGRAGELFFGEGSRLTVL.

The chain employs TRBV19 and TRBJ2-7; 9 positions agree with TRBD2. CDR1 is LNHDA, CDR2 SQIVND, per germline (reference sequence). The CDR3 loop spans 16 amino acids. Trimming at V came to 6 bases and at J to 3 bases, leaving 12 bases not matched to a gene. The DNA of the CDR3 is TGTGCCAGTAGCAGCCTAGCGGGACTGCCTCACTACGAGCAGTACTTC. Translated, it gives CASSSLAGLPHYEQYF.

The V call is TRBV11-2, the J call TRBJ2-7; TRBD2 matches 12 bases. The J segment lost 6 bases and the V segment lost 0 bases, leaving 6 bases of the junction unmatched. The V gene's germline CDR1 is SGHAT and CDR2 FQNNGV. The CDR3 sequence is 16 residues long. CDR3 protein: CASSLDLAGGPGEQYF. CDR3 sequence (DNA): TGTGCCAGCAGCTTAGATCTAGCGGGAGGGCCGGGCGAGCAGTACTTC. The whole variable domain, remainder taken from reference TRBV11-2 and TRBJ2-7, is EAGVAQSPRYKIIEKRQSVAFWCNPISGHATLYWYQQILGQGPKLLIQFQNNGVVDDSQLPKDRFSAERLKGVDSTLKIQPAKLEDSAVYLCASSLDLAGGPGEQYFGPGTRLTVT.

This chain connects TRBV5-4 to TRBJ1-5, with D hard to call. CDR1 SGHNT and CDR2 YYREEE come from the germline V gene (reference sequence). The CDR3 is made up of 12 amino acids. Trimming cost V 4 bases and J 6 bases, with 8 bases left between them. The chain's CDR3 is CASSAPGQPQHF. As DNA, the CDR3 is TGTGCCAGCAGCGCCCCAGGTCAGCCCCAGCATTTT.

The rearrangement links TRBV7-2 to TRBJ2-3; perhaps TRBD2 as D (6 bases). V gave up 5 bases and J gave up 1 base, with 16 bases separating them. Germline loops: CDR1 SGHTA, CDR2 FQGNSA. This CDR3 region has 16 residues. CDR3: CASSPIFAGRTDTQYF. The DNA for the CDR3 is TGTGCCAGCAGCCCCATTTTTGCGGGACGCACAGATACGCAGTATTTT.

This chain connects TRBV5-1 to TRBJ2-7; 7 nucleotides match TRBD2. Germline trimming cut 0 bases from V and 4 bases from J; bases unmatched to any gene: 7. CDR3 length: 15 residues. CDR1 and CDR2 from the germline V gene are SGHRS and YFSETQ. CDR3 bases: TGCGCCAGCAGCTTGGGGTCTAGCGGTGAGTACGAGCAGTACTTC. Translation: CASSLGSSGEYEQYF.

The CDR3 sequence: CASSSWDRSYNEQFF. The CDR3 DNA sequence: TGTGCCAGCAGCTCGTGGGACCGTTCCTACAATGAGCAGTTCTTC. The rearrangement uses TRBV7-6 and TRBJ2-1, with D possibly being TRBD1 or TRBD2 (5 bases each). Germline assignment: CDR1 SGHVS and CDR2 FNYEAQ. Trimming pared 4 bases from V and 1 base from J, leaving 11 bases between. The CDR3 covers 15 residues.

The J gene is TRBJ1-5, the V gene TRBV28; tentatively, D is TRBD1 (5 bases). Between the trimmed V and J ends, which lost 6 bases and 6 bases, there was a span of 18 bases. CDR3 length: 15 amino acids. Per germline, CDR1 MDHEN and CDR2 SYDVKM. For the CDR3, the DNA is TGTGCCAGCAGCTCAGCGGGGGAAGGGCCTCAGCCCCAGCATTTT. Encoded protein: CASSSAGEGPQPQHF.

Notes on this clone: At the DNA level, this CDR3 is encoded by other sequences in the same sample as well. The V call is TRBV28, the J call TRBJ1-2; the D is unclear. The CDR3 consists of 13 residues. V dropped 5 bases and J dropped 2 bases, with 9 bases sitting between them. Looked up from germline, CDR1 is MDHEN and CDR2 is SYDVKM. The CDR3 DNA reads TGTGCCAGCAGTCTTCTGGGGAACTATGGCTACACCTTC. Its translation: CASSLLGNYGYTF.

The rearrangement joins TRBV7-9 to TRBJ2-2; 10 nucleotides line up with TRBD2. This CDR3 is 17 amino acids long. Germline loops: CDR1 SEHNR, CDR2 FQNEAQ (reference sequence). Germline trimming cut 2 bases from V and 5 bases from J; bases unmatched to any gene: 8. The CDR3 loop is CASSLISLAGVTGELFF. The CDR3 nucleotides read TGTGCCAGCAGCTTAATTTCCCTAGCGGGAGTTACCGGGGAGCTGTTTTTT.